This passage covers 10 T cell receptor beta chains from one sample sequenced in a study of HIV-infected patients and healthy controls. The repertoire came from unfractionated whole blood and reflected all unsorted peripheral T cells. Reverse transcription used around 500 ng RNA and constant-region primers for alpha and beta. Separate chain-specific third strand synthesis with multiplexing indices produced the alpha and beta libraries. TCRdb ran MiXCR on the 5' RACE reads and lists one entry per CDR3 protein. This sample yields around 16,000 distinct CDR3 sequences, of which 9.4% are seen a single time; roughly 5.3% belongs to the top ten. The sequenced sample was blood. The receptors stem from an adult in good health.

This clonotype is labeled as medium-sized. In DNA, the CDR3 is TGCAGCGTAGGCCCCCAGGAAAAAGGCACGTTCTTC. Its protein is CSVGPQEKGTFF. This rearrangement joins TRBV29-1 to TRBJ2-1, with D hard to call. V lost 6 bases to trimming and J lost 15 bases, with 21 bases between them. Germline values: CDR1 SQVTM, CDR2 ANQGSEA. There are 12 residues in the CDR3.

This chain joins TRBV28 and TRBJ2-5; TRBD1 is a possible D gene (5 bases). The CDR3 spans 12 residues. In germline, CDR1 is MDHEN, CDR2 SYDVKM. With 8 bases removed from V and 3 bases from J, the gap between germline ends came to 10 bases. CDR3 amino acids: CASSGREETQYF. CDR3 bases: TGTGCCAGCTCGGGCAGGGAAGAGACCCAGTACTTC.

By proportion, this clonotype is medium-sized. The rearrangement links TRBV13 to TRBJ2-2, with D perhaps TRBD1 (6 bases). The germline V gene has CDR1 PRHDT and CDR2 FYEKMQ (reference sequence). The V end lost 11 bases, the J end lost 6 bases, and 19 bases lay between the germline ends. The CDR3 is made up of 14 amino acids. CDR3 in amino acids: CAAQRQAKPGELFF. CDR3 DNA: TGTGCCGCACAAAGACAGGCGAAACCCGGGGAGCTGTTTTTT. The complete variable domain, with remaining parts taken from reference TRBV13 and TRBJ2-2, reads AAGVIQSPRHLIKEKRETATLKCYPIPRHDTVYWYQQGPGQDPQFLISFYEKMQSDKGSIPDRFSAQQFSDYHSELNMSSLELGDSALYFCAAQRQAKPGELFFGEGSRLTVL.

Ten or more counts support this clonotype. This chain uses TRBV9 with TRBJ2-3; perhaps D is TRBD1 or TRBD2 (5 bases each). The CDR3 has 18 residues. Germline values: CDR1 SGDLS, CDR2 YYNGEE. Trimming took off 4 bases at V and 1 base at J, with 22 bases between the two ends. The CDR3 DNA is TGTGCCAGCAGCCCCACAAGTCGGACCCGAGGGGGCACAGATACGCAGTATTTT. This codes for CASSPTSRTRGGTDTQYF.

Details on this clonotype: A much larger clonotype is one base distant, so this may be a read error. The chain employs TRBV12-3 or TRBV12-4 and TRBJ1-2, with a possible D match to TRBD1 (6 bases). V lost 5 bases and J lost 4, with 20 bases in between. The CDR3 loop spans 16 amino acids. DNA for the CDR3: TGTGCCAGCAGTCTCATTGGGGGACACAAAGCCTATGGCTACACCTTC. This codes for CASSLIGGHKAYGYTF.

In this sample, this clonotype turned up many times. V gene TRBV6-6 combines with J gene TRBJ1-1; the D gene is possibly TRBD1 (5 bases). Germline values: CDR1 MNHNY, CDR2 SVGAGI (reference sequence). V shed 7 bases and J shed 3 bases, with 12 bases lying between them. This CDR3 has 13 residues. For the CDR3, the DNA is TGTGCCAGCAAGAGGGGCTGGTACACTGAAGCTTTCTTT. Protein product: CASKRGWYTEAFF.

By frequency in the sample, this clonotype is medium-sized. This sequence joins TRBV7-9 and TRBJ1-1, with a weak D call TRBD1 (6 bases). The V end was cut by 0 bases, the J end by 5 bases, with 10 bases between. The CDR3 sequence is 14 residues long. The germline V gene has CDR1 SEHNR and CDR2 FQNEAQ (reference sequence). The CDR3 is CASSLAQQGTEAFF. In DNA, the CDR3 is TGTGCCAGCAGCTTAGCCCAACAGGGAACTGAAGCTTTCTTT. The full variable domain, with the rest looked up from reference TRBV7-9 and TRBJ1-1, is DTGVSQNPRHKITKRGQNVTFRCDPISEHNRLYWYRQTLGQGPEFLTYFQNEAQLEKSRLLSDRFSAERPKGSFSTLEIQRTEQGDSAMYLCASSLAQQGTEAFFGQGTRLTVV.

This clonotype was observed at least ten times. This rearrangement joins TRBV6-6 to TRBJ1-5; maybe TRBD1 (6 bases). This CDR3 comprises 16 residues. V lost 0 bases to trimming and J lost 5 bases, with 14 bases between them. Germline CDR1 is MNHNY and CDR2 is SVGAGI (reference sequence). The CDR3 loop reads CASSYSASGVYQPQHF. The CDR3 DNA reads TGTGCCAGCAGTTACTCGGCGTCAGGGGTGTATCAGCCCCAGCATTTT.

The table lists this clonotype with many counts. This chain joins TRBV7-8 and TRBJ2-1, with D possibly matching TRBD2 (6 bases). Trimming took 1 base from V and 8 from J, leaving 18 bases between them. Germline V CDR1 and CDR2: SGHVS, FQNEAQ. This CDR3 has 16 residues. The CDR3 nucleotides are TGTGCCAGCAGCTTAGTACGAGGAGGGCCGTTCGATGAGCAGTTCTTC. Translated: CASSLVRGGPFDEQFF.

There are many counts of this clonotype. The gene calls are TRBV27 and TRBJ2-7; D remains unclear. This CDR3 is built from 15 residues. V was cut by 3 bases and J by 4 bases, with 16 bases left in between. Germline V gene data show CDR1 as MNHEY and CDR2 as SMNVEV (reference sequence). CDR3 region: CASSFMAQSRYEQYF. The CDR3 DNA sequence: TGTGCCAGCAGTTTCATGGCCCAGTCTAGGTACGAGCAGTACTTC.